This TCR beta chain was captured in a study of early T cells in non-severe SARS-CoV-2 infection. Study outcomes and limitations: VDJdb matching favored anti-spike CD8 responses, missing private and CD4 specificities.

Concerning this clonotype: Its antigen remains unknown.

The CDR3 has 15 residues. From germline, CDR1 is SNHLY and CDR2 FYNNEI. V lost 2 bases to trimming and J lost 4 bases, with 11 bases between them. Attached unique molecular identifiers marked individual cDNA molecules. Each CDR3 protein gets one entry after TCRdb re-called the 5' RACE reads with MiXCR. Among about 64,000 distinct CDR3 sequences, roughly 21% were seen once, and the ten largest hold approximately 15%. The source material was whole blood, sampled at baseline. The sequence was collected from an adult who was a healthcare worker with PCR-confirmed SARS-CoV-2 infection or an uninfected control (not recorded which). The rearrangement joins TRBV2 to TRBJ2-2; either TRBD1 or TRBD2 may fit D (5 bases each). In DNA form, the CDR3 reads TGTGCCAGCAGTGAATCGGGACCGTTCACCGGGGAGCTGTTTTTT. Translation: CASSESGPFTGELFF.